The rows below give T cell receptor beta chains drawn from one sample of a study of identifying expanded T cells in peripheral blood. Sequencing used immunoSEQ multiplex PCR; TCRdb keeps in-frame clones, though not all of them. The sample contains around 100,000 clones, 87% of which appear only once. The sequenced material came from blood. The receptors here all came from a person aged 18 to 75 in good health. Both conserved end residues are part of each CDR3. D genes are given only for firm matches.

>NA|TRBV19|TRBJ1-1
CASTLELAASNTEAFF
>NA|TRBV5-5|TRBJ1-5
CASSPDSNLQPQHF
>NA|TRBV13|TRBJ2-7
CASSLRGQPSYEQYF
>NA|TRBV13|TRBJ2-2
CASSFETGELFF
>TRBD1|TRBV9|TRBJ2-7
CASSAGQGALLYEQYF
>TRBD1|TRBV27|TRBJ2-7
CASSPRGTGPYEQYF
>NA|TRBV6-5|TRBJ2-1
CASSRTYNEQFF
>NA|TRBV6-1|TRBJ2-7
CASSPRSGGGEQYF
>NA|TRBV6-6|TRBJ2-1
CASSGRGSNEQFF
>NA|TRBV5-4|TRBJ1-1
CASSTVGDTEAFF
>TRBD2|TRBV28|TRBJ2-1
CASSTSGGPYNEQFF
>NA|TRBV19|TRBJ2-7
CASSIGGFYEQYF
>NA|TRBV28|TRBJ1-3
CASSALDRGNTIYF
>NA|TRBV25-1|TRBJ1-4
CASSDGLRSTNEKLFF
>NA|TRBV30|TRBJ1-5
CAAAITGLSNQPQHF
>NA|TRBV6-1|TRBJ2-7
CASSPTSYEQYF
>TRBD1|TRBV27|TRBJ2-3
CATGRQGADTQYF
>TRBD2|TRBV18|TRBJ2-2
CASSLAGGTNTGELFF
>NA|TRBV7-7|TRBJ1-5
CASRPLQDLILGQPQHF
>NA|TRBV30|TRBJ1-2
CAWSVRTGGYTF
>NA|TRBV6-5|TRBJ2-5
CASGRTLRETQYF
>NA|TRBV7-2|TRBJ2-2
CASSPLGDGELFF
>NA|TRBV27|TRBJ1-1
CASSLWGDTEAFF
>NA|TRBV5-6|TRBJ1-3
CASSFGATSGNTIYF